This T cell receptor (beta chain) was recovered during a study of T cells expressing NK-cell markers. TCRdb reprocessed the 5' RACE reads and stores each CDR3 protein as one record, lacking DNA. In total, the table holds about 460,000 distinct CDR3 sequences. This CDR3 is built from 14 residues. CDR1 SQVTM and CDR2 ANQGSEA come from the germline V gene. The receptor was isolated from a woman aged 50 to 60 in good health. The chain couples TRBV29-1 to TRBJ1-2. Sequenced: blood T cells: a sorted CD56 or NKG2C T cell subset, CD4+ or CD8+ T cells, or bulk PBMC T cells (not recorded which). The CDR3 sequence is CSVPGEGFAYGYTF. Complete variable domain (other parts from reference TRBV29-1 and TRBJ1-2): SAVISQKPSRDICQRGTSLTIQCQVDSQVTMMFWYRQQPGQSLTLIATANQGSEATYESGFVIDKFPISRPNLTFSTLTVSNMSPEDSSIYLCSVPGEGFAYGYTFGSGTRLTVV.